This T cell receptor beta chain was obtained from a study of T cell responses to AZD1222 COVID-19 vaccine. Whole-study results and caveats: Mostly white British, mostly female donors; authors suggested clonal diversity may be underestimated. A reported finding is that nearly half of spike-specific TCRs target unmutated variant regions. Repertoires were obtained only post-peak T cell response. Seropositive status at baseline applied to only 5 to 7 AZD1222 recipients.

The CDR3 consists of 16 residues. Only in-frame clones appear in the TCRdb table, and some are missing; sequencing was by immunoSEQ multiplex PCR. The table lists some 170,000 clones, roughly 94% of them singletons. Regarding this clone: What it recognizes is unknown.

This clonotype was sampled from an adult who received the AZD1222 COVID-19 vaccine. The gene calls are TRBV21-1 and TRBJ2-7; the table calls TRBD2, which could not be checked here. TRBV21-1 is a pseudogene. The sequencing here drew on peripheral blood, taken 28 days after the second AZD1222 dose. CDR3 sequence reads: CASSPKEGAGDYEQYF. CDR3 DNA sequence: TGTGCCAGCAGCCCAAAGGAAGGAGCGGGAGACTACGAGCAGTACTTC.